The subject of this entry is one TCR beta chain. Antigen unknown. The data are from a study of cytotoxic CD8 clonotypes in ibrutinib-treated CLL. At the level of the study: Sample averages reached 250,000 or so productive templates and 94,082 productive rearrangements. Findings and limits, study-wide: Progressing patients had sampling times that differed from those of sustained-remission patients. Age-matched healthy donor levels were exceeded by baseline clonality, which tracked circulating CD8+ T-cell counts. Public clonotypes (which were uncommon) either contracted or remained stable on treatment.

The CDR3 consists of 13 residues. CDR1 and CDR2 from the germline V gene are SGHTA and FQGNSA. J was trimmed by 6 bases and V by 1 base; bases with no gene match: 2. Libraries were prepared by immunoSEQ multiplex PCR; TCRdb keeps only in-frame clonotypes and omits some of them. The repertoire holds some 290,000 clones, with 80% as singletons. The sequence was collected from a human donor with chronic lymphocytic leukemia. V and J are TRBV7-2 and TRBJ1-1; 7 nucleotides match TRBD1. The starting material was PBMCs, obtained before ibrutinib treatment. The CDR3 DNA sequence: TGTGCCAGCAGCTTAGAAGGACAGGCTGAAGCTTTCTTT. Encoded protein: CASSLEGQAEAFF. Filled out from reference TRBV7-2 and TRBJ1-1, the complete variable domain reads GAGVSQSPSNKVTEKGKDVELRCDPISGHTALYWYRQSLGQGLEFLIYFQGNSAPDKSGLPSDRFSAERTGGSVSTLTIQRTQQEDSAVYLCASSLEGQAEAFFGQGTRLTVV.